A single sample gave rise to the 32 T cell receptor beta chains below, sequenced in a study of CD39 and CD103 CD8 tumor-infiltrating T cells. TCRdb keeps only in-frame clones here, not all; method: immunoSEQ multiplex PCR. Of 7,000 to 8,500 clones in the sample, 50% to 80% were seen once. The sequenced material came from CD8+ T cells sorted from blood. Subset in this sample: total memory CD8 T cells (CD45RA-CCR7+/-) from blood or uninvolved lymph node. The receptors were sampled from a human donor with head and neck squamous cell carcinoma.

The chain links TRBV5-6 to TRBJ1-2, with D maybe TRBD1 (6 bases). The germline CDR1 and CDR2 sequences are SGHDT and YYEEEE. V lost 4 bases to trimming and J lost 4 bases, with 11 bases between them. This CDR3 is built from 13 residues. CDR3 loop: CASSEDSRYGYTF. The CDR3 region has the DNA TGTGCCAGCAGCGAGGACAGCCGCTATGGCTACACCTTC. Variable domain in full (rest from reference TRBV5-6 and TRBJ1-2): DAGVTQSPTHLIKTRGQQVTLRCSPKSGHDTVSWYQQALGQGPQFIFQYYEEEERQRGNFPDRFSGHQFPNYSSELNVNALLLGDSALYLCASSEDSRYGYTFGSGTRLTVV.

This clone was counted between two and nine times. The V and J genes are TRBV5-6 and TRBJ1-1; no reliable D call. This CDR3 has 13 amino acids. Germline lookup yields CDR1 SGHDT and CDR2 YYEEEE. The V gene lost 4 bases and the J gene lost 0 bases, with 7 bases spanning the gap. The CDR3 sequence: CASSPTMNTEAFF. The CDR3 DNA reads as TGTGCCAGCAGCCCAACTATGAACACTGAAGCTTTCTTT. The entire variable domain, with the rest obtained from reference TRBV5-6 and TRBJ1-1, is as follows: DAGVTQSPTHLIKTRGQQVTLRCSPKSGHDTVSWYQQALGQGPQFIFQYYEEEERQRGNFPDRFSGHQFPNYSSELNVNALLLGDSALYLCASSPTMNTEAFFGQGTRLTVV.

The chain has TRBV27 and TRBJ2-4, with D maybe TRBD2 (6 bases). The V end was cut by 2 bases, the J end by 8 bases, with 10 bases between. The germline CDR1 and CDR2 sequences are MNHEY and SMNVEV (reference sequence). The CDR3 is made up of 13 amino acids. The CDR3 DNA is TGTGCCAGCAGTTTAATTAGGGAGGACATTCAGTACTTC. Encoded protein: CASSLIREDIQYF.

This clone has just a few counts. The genes are TRBV27 and TRBJ2-7; 14 bases align to TRBD2. The CDR3 consists of 16 residues. Trimming took 5 bases from V and 2 from J; bases not matched to a gene: 5. Germline CDR1 reads MNHEY; CDR2 reads SMNVEV (reference sequence). Here the CDR3 reads CASSTGLAGATYEQYF. In DNA, the CDR3 is TGTGCCAGCAGTACGGGACTAGCGGGAGCAACCTACGAGCAGTACTTC.

This clone is a singleton in its sample. V and J are TRBV4-3 and TRBJ2-5, with D perhaps TRBD2 (5 bases). CDR1 LGHNA and CDR2 YSLEER come from the germline V gene. Between the trimmed V and J ends, which lost 1 base and 2 bases, there was a span of 17 bases. The CDR3 has 17 amino acids. The chain's CDR3 is CASSQVEREGPQETQYF. CDR3 nucleotide sequence: TGCGCCAGCAGCCAAGTTGAACGAGAGGGCCCTCAAGAGACCCAGTACTTC.

This clone was counted a few times. The chain is built from TRBV28 and TRBJ1-1, with a tentative D call TRBD1 (6 bases). Germline V CDR1 and CDR2: MDHEN, SYDVKM. With 3 bases removed from V and 4 bases from J, the gap between germline ends came to 9 bases. This CDR3 has 13 residues. CDR3 sequence (DNA): TGTGCCAGCAGTTTGGAAGGGGGCACTGAAGCTTTCTTT. It codes for CASSLEGGTEAFF.

The genes are TRBV19 and TRBJ2-1; 10 bases are a match to TRBD2. The CDR3 length is 15 residues. Per the germline V gene, CDR1 is LNHDA and CDR2 is SQIVND (reference sequence). V dropped 3 bases and J dropped 9; count of bases not matched to a gene: 8. CDR3 DNA sequence: TGTGCCAGTAGTATCTCTAGCGGGAGATTGGGTGAGCAGTTCTTC. Its protein product is CASSISSGRLGEQFF. Full variable domain (outside the CDR3, taken from reference TRBV19 and TRBJ2-1): DGGITQSPKYLFRKEGQNVTLSCEQNLNHDAMYWYRQDPGQGLRLIYYSQIVNDFQKGDIAEGYSVSREKKESFPLTVTSAQKNPTAFYLCASSISSGRLGEQFFGPGTRLTVL.

The chain is built from TRBV10-3 and TRBJ2-7; a weak D match, TRBD2 (5 bases). CDR1 and CDR2 from the germline V gene are ENHRY and SYGVKD. This CDR3 comprises 13 residues. V lost 4 bases, J lost 5 bases, and 12 bases lay in between. The chain's CDR3 is CAISVTGMDEQYF. The CDR3 DNA follows: TGTGCCATCAGTGTCACGGGAATGGACGAGCAGTACTTC.

The chain couples TRBV4-2 to TRBJ1-1; no reliable D call. From germline, CDR1 is LGHNA and CDR2 YNFKEQ. The CDR3 contains 14 residues. With 4 bases removed from V and 4 bases from J, the gap between germline ends came to 13 bases. The CDR3, as DNA: TGTGCCAGCAGCCCCGATGGGGAGAGCACTGAAGCTTTCTTT. This encodes CASSPDGESTEAFF.

The rearrangement joins TRBV28 to TRBJ2-1; no clear D. This CDR3 spans 15 amino acids. Germline assignment: CDR1 MDHEN and CDR2 SYDVKM. The V end lost 4 bases, the J end lost 0 bases, and 10 bases lay between the germline ends. CDR3 nucleotides: TGTGCCAGCAGTTCGGGTCTTAGCTCCTACAATGAGCAGTTCTTC. This codes for CASSSGLSSYNEQFF.

V usage is TRBV29-1 and J usage is TRBJ2-5, with D unresolved. Per germline, CDR1 SQVTM and CDR2 ANQGSEA. This CDR3 comprises 12 residues. V was clipped by 2 bases and J by 0 bases, with 4 bases between them. The CDR3 DNA reads as TGCAGCGTTGAATATGACCAAGAGACCCAGTACTTC. This codes for CSVEYDQETQYF.

The sample holds a few counts of this clone. This chain joins TRBV30 and TRBJ1-1; D gene unclear. This CDR3 contains 15 residues. Germline V gene sequence: CDR1 GTSNPN, CDR2 SVGIG (reference sequence). V was shortened by 0 bases and J by 2 bases, with 13 bases between the two germline ends. This CDR3 reads CAWSVYLGVNTEAFF. The CDR3, as DNA: TGTGCCTGGAGTGTATATCTCGGGGTAAACACTGAAGCTTTCTTT.

The chain joins TRBV7-2 to TRBJ2-2; 8 bases fit TRBD2. V lost 0 bases, J lost 8 bases, and 5 bases stayed unmatched. CDR3 length: 15 amino acids. The germline V gene encodes CDR1 SGHTA and CDR2 FQGNSA. CDR3 sequence reads: CASSLAGTSGGELFF. The CDR3 region has the DNA TGTGCCAGCAGCTTAGCCGGGACTAGTGGAGGGGAGCTGTTTTTT.

CDR3 DNA sequence: TGTGCCACCAGGCCCGGGACAGGGAGCACAGATACGCAGTATTTT. Translation: CATRPGTGSTDTQYF. The chain combines TRBV15 with TRBJ2-3; the match to TRBD1 covers 9 bases. The CDR3 sequence is 15 residues long. Trimming cost V 6 bases and J 0 bases; bases outside gene matches: 4. Looked up from germline, CDR1 is LNHNV and CDR2 is YYDKDF (reference sequence).

The V and J genes are TRBV7-8 and TRBJ1-1, with a possible D match to TRBD1 (5 bases). The CDR3 loop spans 11 amino acids. Germline V lookup: CDR1 SGHVS, CDR2 FQNEAQ. V was cut by 6 bases and J by 3 bases, with 5 bases left in between. CDR3 in amino acids: CASRQDTEAFF. DNA for the CDR3: TGTGCCAGCAGACAGGACACTGAAGCTTTCTTT.

For the CDR3, the DNA is TGTGCCAGCAGTGAAGGGGGGGACACTGAAGCTTTCTTT. Its protein product is CASSEGGDTEAFF. The chain recombines TRBV2 with TRBJ1-1; TRBD1 might be the D (5 bases). CDR1 is SNHLY, CDR2 FYNNEI, per germline. There are 13 residues in the CDR3. V was cut by 1 base and J by 3 bases, with 6 bases left in between.

V gene TRBV7-2 combines with J gene TRBJ2-7; possible D gene TRBD1, 5 bases. Per germline, CDR1 SGHTA and CDR2 FQGNSA. Trimming left V 7 bases short and J 4 bases short, with 17 bases between. The CDR3 contains 14 residues. CDR3 in DNA: TGTGCCAGCAAGGAGATAGGGGTGTCATACGAGCAGTACTTC. Translated: CASKEIGVSYEQYF. The full variable domain, with the rest looked up from reference TRBV7-2 and TRBJ2-7, is GAGVSQSPSNKVTEKGKDVELRCDPISGHTALYWYRQSLGQGLEFLIYFQGNSAPDKSGLPSDRFSAERTGGSVSTLTIQRTQQEDSAVYLCASKEIGVSYEQYFGPGTRLTVT.

The DNA for the CDR3 is TGTGCCTGGCAACACGGGACAGGGGACTACGAGCAGTACTTC. This sequence encodes CAWQHGTGDYEQYF. V usage is TRBV30 and J usage is TRBJ2-7, with 10 nucleotides matching TRBD1. The V segment lost 5 bases and the J segment 3 bases; nucleotides outside the gene matches: 7. The CDR3 extends over 14 amino acids. Germline V gene data show CDR1 as GTSNPN and CDR2 as SVGIG (reference sequence).

V usage is TRBV27 and J usage is TRBJ2-7, with D tentatively TRBD1 or TRBD2 (5 bases each). The germline V gene has CDR1 MNHEY and CDR2 SMNVEV (reference sequence). V was trimmed by 3 bases and J by 0 bases, leaving 12 bases between them. The CDR3 consists of 15 residues. CDR3 coding DNA: TGTGCCAGCAGTTTGGGGACGGGAAGCTCCTACGAGCAGTACTTC. Its translation: CASSLGTGSSYEQYF.

The chain carries TRBV10-3 and TRBJ2-3, with no clear D. This CDR3 spans 17 amino acids. Germline values: CDR1 ENHRY, CDR2 SYGVKD. With 0 bases removed from V and 2 bases from J, the gap between germline ends came to 15 bases. In nucleotides, the CDR3 is TGTGCCATCAGTGAGTCGCGAGACGTCCATCCCACAGATACGCAGTATTTT. Protein: CAISESRDVHPTDTQYF.

This sequence joins TRBV18 and TRBJ2-1; maybe TRBD2 (5 bases). The CDR3 consists of 14 residues. V dropped 7 bases and J dropped 9 bases, with 19 bases sitting between them. Germline values: CDR1 KGHSH, CDR2 LQKENI. For the CDR3, the DNA is TGTGCCAGCTACCTAACAGCGGACCCCCGTGAGCAGTTCTTC. Protein: CASYLTADPREQFF.

The gene calls are TRBV7-8 and TRBJ1-2; D unresolved. Germline assignment: CDR1 SGHVS and CDR2 FQNEAQ. V was shortened by 5 bases and J by 7 bases, with 14 bases between the two germline ends. The CDR3 loop spans 13 amino acids. The CDR3 loop reads CASSPGRAPGYTF. CDR3 nucleotide sequence: TGTGCCAGCAGCCCCGGGAGGGCGCCTGGCTACACCTTC.

The chain combines TRBV6-5 with TRBJ2-3; no clear D. The CDR3 length is 13 residues. V was trimmed by 7 bases and J by 0 bases, leaving 8 bases between them. Germline lookup yields CDR1 MNHEY and CDR2 SVGAGI. CDR3 sequence (DNA): TGTGCCAGCACCGCTAGTAGCACAGATACGCAGTATTTT. As protein: CASTASSTDTQYF.

The chain links TRBV6-5 to TRBJ2-1; possible D gene TRBD1, 6 bases. V lost 6 bases, J lost 1 base, and 13 bases lay in between. From germline, CDR1 is MNHEY and CDR2 SVGAGI. The CDR3 extends over 15 amino acids. This chain's CDR3 is CASRFGQTSYNEQFF. CDR3 DNA sequence: TGTGCCAGCAGATTCGGACAGACTTCCTACAATGAGCAGTTCTTC.

This sequence joins TRBV20-1 and TRBJ1-2; no firm D call. The CDR3 is 11 residues long. Looked up from germline, CDR1 is DFQATT and CDR2 is SNEGSKA (reference sequence). V was cut by 0 bases and J by 4 bases, with 3 bases left in between. The CDR3 coding sequence is TGCAGTGCTAGAGATCCCTATGGCTACACCTTC. Protein: CSARDPYGYTF.

The chain carries TRBV6-1 and TRBJ1-1, with TRBD1 identical over 8 bases. This CDR3 has 15 residues. The ends lost 1 base at V and 6 bases at J; junction bases unmatched: 7. The germline CDR1 and CDR2 sequences are MNHNS and SASEGT. In DNA, the CDR3 is TGTGCCAGCAGTGAAGATGGACAGGGTAGACCTGAAGCTTTCTTT. Translating it yields CASSEDGQGRPEAFF.

The rearrangement links TRBV11-2 to TRBJ2-7; 8 nucleotides match TRBD1. Germline V gives CDR1 SGHAT, CDR2 FQNNGV. The V and J ends lost 5 bases and 4 bases, in that order; junction bases with no gene match: 10. The CDR3 consists of 15 residues. The CDR3 bases are TGTGCCAGCAGCGAGGAGACAGGGGCCTCTTACGAGCAGTACTTC. Translation gives CASSEETGASYEQYF. Looking up the rest from reference TRBV11-2 and TRBJ2-7 gives the full variable domain: EAGVAQSPRYKIIEKRQSVAFWCNPISGHATLYWYQQILGQGPKLLIQFQNNGVVDDSQLPKDRFSAERLKGVDSTLKIQPAKLEDSAVYLCASSEETGASYEQYFGPGTRLTVT.

This chain joins TRBV15 and TRBJ2-1; 7 bases align to TRBD1. Trimming took 0 bases from V and 4 from J; bases not matched to a gene: 6. From germline, CDR1 is LNHNV and CDR2 YYDKDF (reference sequence). This CDR3 comprises 16 residues. CDR3 sequence reads: CATSRDGTAEYNEQFF. DNA of the CDR3: TGTGCCACCAGCAGAGATGGGACAGCCGAGTACAATGAGCAGTTCTTC.

There are a few counts of this clone. V gene TRBV5-6 combines with J gene TRBJ1-1; D gene ambiguous. The CDR3 is made up of 15 amino acids. Trimming cost V 3 bases and J 3 bases, with 15 bases left between them. The germline gives CDR1 SGHDT, CDR2 YYEEEE. CDR3 DNA sequence: TGTGCCAGCAGCTCGGAAATAACAGAGGACACTGAAGCTTTCTTT. This sequence encodes CASSSEITEDTEAFF.

In its sample, this clone was seen a few times. This sequence joins TRBV6-5 and TRBJ2-2, with 9 positions matching TRBD1. Germline CDR1 MNHEY, CDR2 SVGAGI. This CDR3 is 15 amino acids long. V lost 6 bases and J lost 5; bases outside the gene matches: 7. CDR3 in DNA: TGTGCCAGCAGCGCTGGGACAGGGCAGACCGGGGAGCTGTTTTTT. This translates into CASSAGTGQTGELFF.

The chain couples TRBV27 to TRBJ1-2; D gene unclear. The V end lost 5 bases, the J end lost 4 bases, and 17 bases lay between the germline ends. The CDR3 extends over 15 amino acids. Germline assignment: CDR1 MNHEY and CDR2 SMNVEV (reference sequence). The CDR3 DNA reads TGTGCCAGCAGTCTAAACCCCGGACCGAGCTATGGCTACACCTTC. It codes for CASSLNPGPSYGYTF.

This chain connects TRBV7-8 to TRBJ2-1; 10 bases match TRBD2. Per germline, CDR1 SGHVS and CDR2 FQNEAQ. The CDR3 is 16 amino acids. V lost 5 bases and J lost 3; bases outside the gene matches: 7. Here the CDR3 DNA reads TGTGCCAGCAGCACCTGGACTAGCGGACACTACAATGAGCAGTTCTTC. Translating it yields CASSTWTSGHYNEQFF.